This T cell receptor (beta chain) was profiled in a study of T cells after yellow fever vaccination. In TCRdb, the 5' RACE reads were re-called with MiXCR into one record per CDR3 protein. In the table there are around 140,000 distinct CDR3 sequences, 5% to 8% of which are singletons. Trimming took off 6 bases at V and 0 bases at J, with 21 bases between the two ends. This CDR3 region has 18 residues. Germline V gene lookup returns CDR1 KGHDR and CDR2 SFDVKD. This clonotype was seen at least ten times. This material consisted of CD4+ T cells sorted from PBMCs, taken 10 days after the yellow fever booster vaccination. The origin of this receptor is a man aged 25-45 years who received the YFV17D yellow fever vaccine. The chain combines TRBV24-1 with TRBJ2-3; a possible D gene is TRBD2 (7 bases). The CDR3 reads CATSLGGALTSSTDTQYF. The CDR3 DNA follows: TGTGCCACCAGTCTGGGGGGGGCCCTAACTTCTAGCACAGATACGCAGTATTTT.